What follows describes a single T cell receptor beta chain. The junction had 8 bases not matched to a gene; V was cut back by 2 bases and J by 0 bases. The length of the CDR3 is 20 residues. CDR1 and CDR2 (germline): MNHNS, SASEGT. This entry comes from a study of blood T cell repertoires in COVID-19. Study in general: Donors in the United States, Italy and Spain gave samples during acute or convalescent COVID-19. The analysed material was cDNA or gDNA that came from T cells, B-cell-depleted T cells, or PBMCs.

Per the study methods: Amplifying reference gene primers gave estimates of nucleated cell counts. Using immunoSEQ multiplex PCR, the repertoire was profiled, and TCRdb retains in-frame clones only, with some absent. V and J calls and clone size are those listed in that table; D and trimming were worked out from the DNA. The sample lists about 230,000 clones, over 80% occurring once. The source material was peripheral blood. The clonotype comes from a man in his forties or fifties with acute or convalescent COVID-19. The V and J genes are TRBV6-1 and TRBJ2-2, with 14 bases identical to TRBD2. The DNA for the CDR3 is TGTGCCAGCAGTGAATTAGTCGGGACTAGCGGGAGTTCGAACACCGGGGAGCTGTTTTTT. Translated: CASSELVGTSGSSNTGELFF.